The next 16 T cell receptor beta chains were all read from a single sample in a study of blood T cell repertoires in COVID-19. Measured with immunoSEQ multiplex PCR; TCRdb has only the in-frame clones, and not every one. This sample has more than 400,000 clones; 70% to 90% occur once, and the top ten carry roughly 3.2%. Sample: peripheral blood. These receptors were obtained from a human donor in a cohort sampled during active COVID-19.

CDR3 loop: CASSREAGDTQYF. CDR3 bases: TGTGCCAGCTCACGAGAGGCGGGTGATACGCAGTATTTT. The gene calls are TRBV18 and TRBJ2-3, with D perhaps matching TRBD2 (5 bases). Germline-derived CDR1 and CDR2 are KGHSH and LQKENI. The CDR3 runs 13 residues. The germline V and J ends were trimmed by 4 bases and 6 bases, with 11 bases remaining between them.

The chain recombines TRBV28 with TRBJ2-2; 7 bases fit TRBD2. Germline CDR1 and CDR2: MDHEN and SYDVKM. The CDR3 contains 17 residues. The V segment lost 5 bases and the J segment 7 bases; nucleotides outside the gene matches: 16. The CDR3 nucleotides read TGTGCCAGCAGTGCCTACAGCGGGCGGGAGAGGAGCGGGGAGCTGTTTTTT. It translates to CASSAYSGRERSGELFF.

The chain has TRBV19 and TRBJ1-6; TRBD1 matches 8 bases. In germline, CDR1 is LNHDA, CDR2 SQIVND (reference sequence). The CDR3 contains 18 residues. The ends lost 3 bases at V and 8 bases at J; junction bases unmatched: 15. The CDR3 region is CASSIKGADRDEHSPLHF. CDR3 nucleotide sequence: TGTGCCAGTAGTATCAAGGGGGCGGACAGGGACGAGCATTCACCCCTCCACTTT.

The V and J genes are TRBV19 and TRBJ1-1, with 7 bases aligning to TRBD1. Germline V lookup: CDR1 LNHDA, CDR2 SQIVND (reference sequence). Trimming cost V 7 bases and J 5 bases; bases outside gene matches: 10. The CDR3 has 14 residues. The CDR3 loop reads CASIRGLGSTEAFF. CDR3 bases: TGTGCCAGTATAAGGGGGCTGGGAAGTACTGAAGCTTTCTTT.

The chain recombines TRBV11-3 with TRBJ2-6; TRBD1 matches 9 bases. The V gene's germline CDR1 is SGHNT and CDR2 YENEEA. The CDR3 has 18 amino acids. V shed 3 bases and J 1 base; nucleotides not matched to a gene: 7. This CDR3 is CASSFRTGASSGANVLTF. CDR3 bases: TGTGCCAGCAGCTTTCGGACAGGGGCTAGTTCTGGGGCCAACGTCCTGACTTTC.

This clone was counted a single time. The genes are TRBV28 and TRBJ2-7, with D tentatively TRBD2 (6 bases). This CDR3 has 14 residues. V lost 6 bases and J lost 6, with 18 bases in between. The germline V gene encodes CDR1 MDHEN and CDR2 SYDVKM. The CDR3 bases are TGTGCCAGCAGATCTAGCGTAAGGAGATCCGAGCAGTACTTC. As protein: CASRSSVRRSEQYF.

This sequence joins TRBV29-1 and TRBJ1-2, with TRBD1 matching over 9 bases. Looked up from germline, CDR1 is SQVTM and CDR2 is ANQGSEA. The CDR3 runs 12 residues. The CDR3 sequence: CSHGTGYGGYTF. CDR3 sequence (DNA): TGCAGTCATGGGACAGGGTATGGTGGCTACACCTTC.

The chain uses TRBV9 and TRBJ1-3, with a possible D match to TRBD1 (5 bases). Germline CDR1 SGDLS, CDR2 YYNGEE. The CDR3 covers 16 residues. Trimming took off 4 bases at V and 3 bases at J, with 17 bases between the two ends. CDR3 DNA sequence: TGTGCCAGCAGCCCGTCCGTGGGGCTGGGTGGAAACACCATATATTTT. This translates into CASSPSVGLGGNTIYF.

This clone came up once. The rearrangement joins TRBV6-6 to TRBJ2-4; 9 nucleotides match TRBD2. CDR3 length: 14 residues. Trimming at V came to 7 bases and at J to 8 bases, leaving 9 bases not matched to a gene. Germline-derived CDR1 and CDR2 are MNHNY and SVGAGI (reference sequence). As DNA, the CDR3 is TGTGCCAGCACCCTGGGACTAGCTACGGACATTCAGTACTTC. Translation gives CASTLGLATDIQYF.

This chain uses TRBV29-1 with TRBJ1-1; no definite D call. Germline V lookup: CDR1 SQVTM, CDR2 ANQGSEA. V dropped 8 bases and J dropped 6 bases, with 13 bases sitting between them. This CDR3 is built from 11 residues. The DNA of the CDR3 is TGCAGCACAGAGGGAGGCGCTGAAGCTTTCTTT. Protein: CSTEGGAEAFF.

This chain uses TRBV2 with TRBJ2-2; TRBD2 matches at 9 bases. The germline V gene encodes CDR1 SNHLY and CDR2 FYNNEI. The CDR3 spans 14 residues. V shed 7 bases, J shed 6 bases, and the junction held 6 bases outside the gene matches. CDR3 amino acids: CASTKGLAPGELFF. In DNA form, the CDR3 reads TGTGCCAGCACCAAGGGACTAGCTCCCGGGGAGCTGTTTTTT.

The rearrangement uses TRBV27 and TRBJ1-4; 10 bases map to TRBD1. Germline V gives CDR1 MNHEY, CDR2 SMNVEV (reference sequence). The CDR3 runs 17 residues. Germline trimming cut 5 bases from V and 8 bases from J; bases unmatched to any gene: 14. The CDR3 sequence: CASSTLDRGGYYEKLFF. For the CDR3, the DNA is TGTGCCAGCAGTACCCTGGACAGGGGGGGTTATTACGAAAAACTGTTTTTT.

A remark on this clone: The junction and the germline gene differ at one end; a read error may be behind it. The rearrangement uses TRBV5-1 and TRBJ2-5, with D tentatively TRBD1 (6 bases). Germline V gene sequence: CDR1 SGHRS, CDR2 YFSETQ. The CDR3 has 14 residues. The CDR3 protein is CASTLDSGRETQYF. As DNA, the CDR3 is TGCGCCAGCACCTTGGACAGTGGTCGGGAGACCCAGTACTTC. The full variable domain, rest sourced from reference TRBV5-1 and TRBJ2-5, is KAGVTQTPRYLIKTRGQQVTLSCSPISGHRSVSWYQQTPGQGLQFLFEYFSETQRNKGNFPGRFSGRQFSNSRSEMNVSTLELGDSALYLCASTLDSGRETQYFGPGTRLLVL.

The CDR3 loop reads CASSRQNSYEQYF. The CDR3 DNA sequence: TGTGCCAGTAGTCGACAGAACTCCTACGAGCAGTACTTC. The rearrangement joins TRBV19 to TRBJ2-7; tentative D call: TRBD1 (5 bases). The CDR3 is 13 residues long. CDR1 is LNHDA and CDR2 is SQIVND in the germline V gene (reference sequence). V shed 5 bases and J shed 0 bases, with 8 bases lying between them.

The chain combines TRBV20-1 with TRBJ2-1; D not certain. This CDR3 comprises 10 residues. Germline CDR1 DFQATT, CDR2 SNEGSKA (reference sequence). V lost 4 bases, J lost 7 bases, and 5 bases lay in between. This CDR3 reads CSAMRNEQFF. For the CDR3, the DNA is TGCAGTGCTATGAGGAATGAGCAGTTCTTC.

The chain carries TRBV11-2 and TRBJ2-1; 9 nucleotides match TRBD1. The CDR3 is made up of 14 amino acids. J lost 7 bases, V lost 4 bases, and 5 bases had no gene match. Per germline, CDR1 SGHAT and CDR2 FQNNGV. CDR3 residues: CASSWDRVVNEQFF. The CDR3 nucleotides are TGTGCCAGCAGCTGGGACAGGGTAGTAAATGAGCAGTTCTTC.